The next 19 T cell receptor beta chains were all read from a single sample in a study of T cell responses to AZD1222 COVID-19 vaccine. TCRdb's copy holds only in-frame clones and misses some; the assay was immunoSEQ multiplex PCR. The profile covers about 180,000 clones, with over 90% appearing a single time and roughly 2% taken by the ten largest. The sequenced sample was peripheral blood, obtained 28 days after the second AZD1222 dose. Receptors were obtained from an adult who received the AZD1222 COVID-19 vaccine.

This clone was seen a few times. The V call is TRBV18, the J call TRBJ2-7; 8 bases match TRBD2. Trimming cost V 1 base and J 6 bases; bases outside gene matches: 8. CDR3 size: 15 residues. Germline V gene lookup returns CDR1 KGHSH and CDR2 LQKENI. This CDR3 reads CASSPQAGEGSEQYF. CDR3 nucleotides: TGTGCCAGCTCACCACAAGCGGGGGAAGGCTCCGAGCAGTACTTC.

The gene calls are TRBV6-2 or TRBV6-3 and TRBJ1-5; possible D gene TRBD1, 5 bases. Trimming removed 2 bases at V and 7 bases at J, with 12 bases between. Germline loops: CDR1 MNHEY, CDR2 SVGEGT. The CDR3 is made up of 14 amino acids. As DNA, the CDR3 is TGTGCCAGCAGTTACCGGGGGTTCGAGCAGCCCCAGCATTTT. This sequence encodes CASSYRGFEQPQHF.

V usage is TRBV5-6 and J usage is TRBJ1-1; D unresolved. CDR3 length equals 14 residues. Trimming shortened V by 4 bases and J by 1 base, and 11 bases separated the two germline ends. In germline, CDR1 is SGHDT, CDR2 YYEEEE. The DNA for the CDR3 is TGTGCCAGCAGCCTGTGGGGTGGGAACACTGAAGCTTTCTTT. Translating gives CASSLWGGNTEAFF.

This clone was observed a single time. This rearrangement joins TRBV9 to TRBJ2-7; D might be TRBD1 or TRBD2, each matching 6 bases. With 0 bases removed from V and 5 bases from J, the gap between germline ends came to 18 bases. The length of the CDR3 is 16 residues. The V gene's germline CDR1 is SGDLS and CDR2 YYNGEE. The CDR3 is CASSVGTTKGVHEQYF. DNA for the CDR3: TGTGCCAGCAGCGTAGGGACTACCAAGGGGGTGCACGAGCAGTACTTC.

The chain employs TRBV5-1 and TRBJ2-6; tentatively, D is TRBD1 (6 bases). CDR1 SGHRS and CDR2 YFSETQ come from the germline V gene. The CDR3 extends over 15 amino acids. V lost 4 bases to trimming and J lost 2 bases, with 10 bases between them. The CDR3 loop is CASSTAGAGANVLTF. CDR3 coding DNA: TGCGCCAGCAGCACAGCAGGGGCTGGGGCCAACGTCCTGACTTTC.

This clone was picked up one time. CDR3 sequence reads: CASSLAALSYEQYF. The CDR3 region has the DNA TGTGCCAGCAGCTTGGCCGCCCTCTCCTACGAGCAGTACTTC. This sequence joins TRBV5-8 and TRBJ2-7; D ambiguous. V was cut by 0 bases and J by 0 bases, with 7 bases left in between. Germline CDR1 and CDR2: SGHTS and YDEGEE. CDR3 length: 14 residues.

J is TRBJ2-3 and V is TRBV19, with D unresolved. In germline, CDR1 is LNHDA, CDR2 SQIVND (reference sequence). There are 13 residues in the CDR3. With 4 bases removed from V and 2 bases from J, the gap between germline ends came to 7 bases. The CDR3: CASSRLATDTQYF. CDR3 nucleotides: TGTGCCAGTAGTAGATTGGCCACAGATACGCAGTATTTT.

This chain connects TRBV6-5 to TRBJ1-2; TRBD1 is a possible D gene (5 bases). The CDR3 spans 15 residues. Between the trimmed V and J ends, which lost 2 bases and 8 bases, there was a span of 18 bases. Germline values: CDR1 MNHEY, CDR2 SVGAGI. The chain's CDR3 is CASSYEAGPSIGYTF. Written as DNA, the CDR3 is TGTGCCAGCAGTTACGAGGCAGGGCCCTCTATCGGCTACACCTTC.

This chain connects TRBV6-5 to TRBJ2-7; TRBD1 or TRBD2 may be the D gene (5 bases each). Trimming stripped 2 bases from V and 0 bases from J, with 8 bases between. Germline V gene sequence: CDR1 MNHEY, CDR2 SVGAGI. The CDR3 extends over 14 amino acids. The CDR3 region is CASSYRGGSYEQYF. For the CDR3, the DNA is TGTGCCAGCAGTTACCGGGGCGGCTCCTACGAGCAGTACTTC.

The chain carries TRBV5-6 and TRBJ1-4, with 9 bases aligning to TRBD1. V shed 4 bases and J 7 bases; nucleotides not matched to a gene: 8. Germline CDR1 is SGHDT and CDR2 is YYEEEE. The CDR3 runs 15 residues. The CDR3 nucleotides read TGTGCCAGCAGCAGGTGGGACAGGGCGGCTGAAAAACTGTTTTTT. This encodes CASSRWDRAAEKLFF.

V usage is TRBV15 and J usage is TRBJ1-2; maybe TRBD1 (5 bases). The length of the CDR3 is 13 residues. The ends were cut back, 0 bases at V and 8 bases at J, with 10 bases in the middle. CDR1 and CDR2 (germline): LNHNV, YYDKDF (reference sequence). For the CDR3, the DNA is TGTGCCACCAGCAGAGATAAGGCAGGGGGCTACACCTTC. Protein sequence: CATSRDKAGGYTF.

This clone was detected only once. This chain joins TRBV5-6 and TRBJ2-3; no firm D call. This CDR3 has 15 amino acids. V dropped 2 bases and J dropped 3 bases, with 13 bases sitting between them. The germline V gene encodes CDR1 SGHDT and CDR2 YYEEEE. The CDR3 DNA reads TGTGCCAGCAGCTTACGGGTATTAGGAACAGATACGCAGTATTTT. This sequence encodes CASSLRVLGTDTQYF. Filled out from reference TRBV5-6 and TRBJ2-3, the complete variable domain reads DAGVTQSPTHLIKTRGQQVTLRCSPKSGHDTVSWYQQALGQGPQFIFQYYEEEERQRGNFPDRFSGHQFPNYSSELNVNALLLGDSALYLCASSLRVLGTDTQYFGPGTRLTVL.

J is TRBJ1-6 and V is TRBV28; 9 bases line up with TRBD1. Germline lookup yields CDR1 MDHEN and CDR2 SYDVKM. This CDR3 is 16 amino acids long. Germline trimming cut 4 bases from V and 3 bases from J; bases unmatched to any gene: 4. The CDR3 spells CASSWGQGNYNSPLHF. The CDR3 nucleotides read TGTGCCAGCAGTTGGGGACAGGGAAACTATAATTCACCCCTCCACTTT.

The V gene is TRBV7-2, the J gene TRBJ1-2, with D possibly being TRBD1 (5 bases). This CDR3 is built from 14 residues. From germline, CDR1 is SGHTA and CDR2 FQGNSA. V lost 1 base, J lost 2 bases, and 8 bases lay in between. This CDR3 is CASSLDGGNYGYTF. The CDR3 DNA reads TGTGCCAGCAGCTTAGACGGGGGAAACTATGGCTACACCTTC.

This chain joins TRBV7-3 and TRBJ2-1; D is possibly TRBD1 (7 bases). The V gene's germline CDR1 is SGHTA and CDR2 FQGTGA. CDR3 length: 13 residues. V dropped 4 bases and J dropped 7 bases, with 11 bases sitting between them. CDR3: CASSYAGGNEQFF. For the CDR3, the DNA is TGTGCCAGCAGCTACGCAGGGGGGAATGAGCAGTTCTTC.

The chain recombines TRBV5-6 with TRBJ2-7; D is ambiguous. Looked up from germline, CDR1 is SGHDT and CDR2 is YYEEEE. The CDR3 sequence is 14 residues long. Trimming shortened V by 4 bases and J by 0 bases, and 11 bases separated the two germline ends. The CDR3 region is CASSPTGYSYEQYF. DNA of the CDR3: TGTGCCAGCAGCCCGACCGGCTACTCCTACGAGCAGTACTTC.

This chain uses TRBV7-2 with TRBJ2-3; TRBD1 matches at 12 bases. Germline lookup yields CDR1 SGHTA and CDR2 FQGNSA. The V gene end was trimmed by 4 bases and the J gene end by 4 bases; junction bases not matched to a gene: 6. The CDR3 totals 16 residues. CDR3 DNA: TGTGCCAGCAGCTACAGCGGGACAGGGGGCCCAGATACGCAGTATTTT. This sequence encodes CASSYSGTGGPDTQYF.

This clone was found once. This chain joins TRBV6-5 and TRBJ1-4, with D hard to call. With 4 bases removed from V and 13 bases from J, the gap between germline ends came to 13 bases. CDR1 MNHEY and CDR2 SVGAGI come from the germline V gene. This CDR3 contains 12 residues. In DNA, the CDR3 is TGTGCCAGCAGTTTACCGGGGAGAGCACTGTTTTTT. This translates into CASSLPGRALFF.

The chain couples TRBV2 to TRBJ1-5; TRBD1 matches 10 bases. This CDR3 has 15 residues. V shed 8 bases, J shed 2 bases, and the junction held 6 bases outside the gene matches. CDR1 and CDR2 from the germline V gene are SNHLY and FYNNEI. The DNA of the CDR3 is TGTGCCAGCGCATGGGACAGGGGAGGCAATCAGCCCCAGCATTTT. Its protein is CASAWDRGGNQPQHF.